The 11 T cell receptor beta chains given below trace back to one sample, sequenced in a study of T cells in Graves' hyperthyroidism and ophthalmopathy. Using RNA transcripts as the source, TCR beta CDR3 regions were amplified. A set of HTBI primers served as the primers for a first-round RT-PCR of the TCR CDR3. Using its own MiXCR run on the multiplex PCR reads, TCRdb lists one record per CDR3 protein. Here the sample spans 340,000 or so distinct CDR3 sequences, roughly 18% being singletons. The sequenced material came from blood. The receptors derive from a woman aged 50 to 60 with Graves' hyperthyroidism.

This clonotype was detected ten times or more. This chain links TRBV6-1 with TRBJ2-1; 9 bases line up with TRBD2. CDR3 length equals 13 residues. The V gene end was trimmed by 6 bases and the J gene end by 5 bases; junction bases not matched to a gene: 2. Germline V gives CDR1 MNHNS, CDR2 SASEGT. The CDR3 DNA is TGTGCCAGCAGGACTAGCGGAAACAATGAGCAGTTCTTC. It specifies CASRTSGNNEQFF.

The sample holds a few counts of this clonotype. The chain combines TRBV13 with TRBJ2-3, with TRBD2 identical over 13 bases. Germline CDR1 reads PRHDT; CDR2 reads FYEKMQ (reference sequence). The CDR3 extends over 16 amino acids. V shed 4 bases, J shed 3 bases, and the junction held 4 bases outside the gene matches. CDR3 in DNA: TGTGCCAGCAGCTGGGGACTAGCGGGGATTACAGATACGCAGTATTTT. Translated: CASSWGLAGITDTQYF.

The table lists this clonotype with many counts. This chain joins TRBV28 and TRBJ2-1; no clear D. Germline V gene sequence: CDR1 MDHEN, CDR2 SYDVKM. V shed 2 bases and J shed 1 base, with 6 bases lying between them. This CDR3 contains 14 residues. CDR3 sequence reads: CASSLTASYNEQFF. The CDR3 coding sequence is TGTGCCAGCAGTTTAACCGCATCCTACAATGAGCAGTTCTTC. Together with reference TRBV28 and TRBJ2-1, the CDR3 gives the full variable domain: DVKVTQSSRYLVKRTGEKVFLECVQDMDHENMFWYRQDPGLGLRLIYFSYDVKMKEKGDIPEGYSVSREKKERFSLILESASTNQTSMYLCASSLTASYNEQFFGPGTRLTVL.

The rearrangement links TRBV4-1 to TRBJ1-5; D is uncertain. V was clipped by 3 bases and J by 5 bases, with 11 bases between them. The CDR3 length is 14 residues. Per germline, CDR1 MGHRA and CDR2 YSYEKL. This chain's CDR3 is CASSHVGTHQPQHF. CDR3 coding DNA: TGCGCCAGCAGCCACGTCGGAACCCATCAGCCCCAGCATTTT.

This clonotype was counted a few times. The V call is TRBV11-3, the J call TRBJ2-1, with 8 bases aligning to TRBD1. This CDR3 is 13 amino acids long. Germline CDR1 is SGHNT and CDR2 is YENEEA. After removal of 4 bases from V and 8 bases from J, the junction contained 4 bases not matched to a gene. In DNA form, the CDR3 reads TGTGCCAGCAGCTCCGGACAGGGCGATGAGCAGTTCTTC. Its protein is CASSSGQGDEQFF.

This clonotype was found a few times. The chain couples TRBV5-6 to TRBJ2-5; 7 bases fit TRBD1. CDR1 SGHDT and CDR2 YYEEEE come from the germline V gene. V shed 4 bases, J shed 5 bases, and the junction held 8 bases outside the gene matches. This CDR3 has 14 residues. Here the CDR3 DNA reads TGTGCCAGCAGCCTCGGGACAGTTAGGGAGACCCAGTACTTC. Amino acids: CASSLGTVRETQYF.

This clonotype appeared once. The chain has TRBV11-3 and TRBJ2-3, with D perhaps TRBD1 or TRBD2 (5 bases each). CDR1 is SGHNT, CDR2 YENEEA, per germline. The V and J ends lost 4 bases and 6 bases respectively, with 14 bases between them. This CDR3 comprises 14 residues. The CDR3 loop reads CASSWGSQGDTQYF. CDR3 nucleotides: TGTGCCAGCAGCTGGGGGAGTCAAGGGGATACGCAGTATTTT.

This clonotype was detected a few times. The CDR3 nucleotides read TGTGCCAGCAGCCCCTCGAAAACCTATGGCTACACCTTC. Translated, it gives CASSPSKTYGYTF. This chain joins TRBV9 and TRBJ1-2; D ambiguous. Germline loops: CDR1 SGDLS, CDR2 YYNGEE. The CDR3 runs to 13 residues. Trimming removed 4 bases at V and 4 bases at J, with 11 bases between. Complete variable domain (other parts from reference TRBV9 and TRBJ1-2): DSGVTQTPKHLITATGQRVTLRCSPRSGDLSVYWYQQSLDQGLQFLIQYYNGEERAKGNILERFSAQQFPDLHSELNLSSLELGDSALYFCASSPSKTYGYTFGSGTRLTVV.

This clonotype was seen at least ten times. V gene TRBV2 combines with J gene TRBJ1-5, with no clear D. This CDR3 spans 15 amino acids. Germline lookup yields CDR1 SNHLY and CDR2 FYNNEI. Trimming stripped 2 bases from V and 1 base from J, with 9 bases between. The CDR3 region is CASSEIGGSNQPQHF. The CDR3 DNA follows: TGTGCCAGCAGTGAAATTGGTGGAAGCAATCAGCCCCAGCATTTT.

J is TRBJ1-5 and V is TRBV6-5; D possibly corresponds to TRBD1 (5 bases). The germline V and J ends were trimmed by 0 bases and 3 bases, with 9 bases remaining between them. This CDR3 is 15 amino acids long. The V gene's germline CDR1 is MNHEY and CDR2 SVGAGI. CDR3 in amino acids: CASSYSQVPNQPQHF. CDR3 DNA sequence: TGTGCCAGCAGTTACTCACAGGTTCCCAATCAGCCCCAGCATTTT.

This clonotype was observed many times. V gene TRBV10-3 combines with J gene TRBJ2-7; D not certain. Trimming removed 0 bases from V and 0 bases from J, with 15 bases in between. CDR1 ENHRY and CDR2 SYGVKD come from the germline V gene. The CDR3 spans 17 residues. In nucleotides, the CDR3 is TGTGCCATCAGTGAGTCGCGGCCAGGCAGGAGCTCCTACGAGCAGTACGTC. Encoded protein: CAISESRPGRSSYEQYV.